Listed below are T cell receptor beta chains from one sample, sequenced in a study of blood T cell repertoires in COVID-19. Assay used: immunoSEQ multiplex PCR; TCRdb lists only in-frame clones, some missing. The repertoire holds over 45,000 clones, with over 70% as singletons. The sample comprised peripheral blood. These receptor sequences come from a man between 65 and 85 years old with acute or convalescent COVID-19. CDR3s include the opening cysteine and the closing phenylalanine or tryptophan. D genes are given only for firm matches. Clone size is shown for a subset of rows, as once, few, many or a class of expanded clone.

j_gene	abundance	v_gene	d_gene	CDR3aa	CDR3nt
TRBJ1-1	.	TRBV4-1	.	CASSQGTRVGTEAFF	TGCGCCAGCAGCCAAGGAACCAGGGTTGGCACTGAAGCTTTCTTT
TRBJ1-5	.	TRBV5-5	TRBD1	CASSFIVNRGDQPQHF	TGTGCCAGCAGCTTCATCGTCAACAGGGGTGATCAGCCCCAGCATTTT
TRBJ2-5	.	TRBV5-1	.	CASSLGLGGPQETQYF	TGCGCCAGCAGCTTGGGCTTAGGGGGTCCACAAGAGACCCAGTACTTC
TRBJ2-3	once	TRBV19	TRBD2	CASSTSGSTDTQYF	TGTGCCAGTAGTACTAGCGGTAGCACAGATACGCAGTATTTT
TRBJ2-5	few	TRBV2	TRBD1	CASSVRQGEETQYF	TGTGCCAGCAGTGTGCGACAGGGTGAAGAGACCCAGTACTTC
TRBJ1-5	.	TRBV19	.	CASSPPTRDIGNQPQHF	TGTGCCAGTAGTCCTCCCACCCGGGACATAGGCAATCAGCCCCAGCATTTT
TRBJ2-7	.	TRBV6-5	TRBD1	CASSYTGTGEHEQYF	TGTGCCAGCAGTTACACCGGGACAGGGGAACACGAGCAGTACTTC
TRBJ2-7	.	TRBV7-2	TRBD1	CASSMTGDHEQYF	TGTGCCAGCAGCATGACAGGGGATCACGAGCAGTACTTC
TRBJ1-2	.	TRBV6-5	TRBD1	CASSQTGGRYGYTF	TGTGCCAGCAGTCAAACAGGGGGCAGGTATGGCTACACCTTC
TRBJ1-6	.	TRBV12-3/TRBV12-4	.	CASSLGLGSPLHF	TGTGCCAGCTCCCTGGGGCTGGGGTCACCCCTCCACTTT
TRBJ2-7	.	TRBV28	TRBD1	CASSLPGQGSYEQYF	TGTGCCAGCAGTTTACCGGGACAGGGTTCCTACGAGCAGTACTTC
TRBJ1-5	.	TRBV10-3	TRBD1	CAISGSGGTENQPQHF	TGTGCCATCAGTGGTTCTGGGGGGACAGAAAATCAGCCCCAGCATTTT
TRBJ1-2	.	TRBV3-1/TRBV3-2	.	CASSYHSPPYGYTF	TGTGCCAGCAGCTACCACAGTCCCCCCTATGGCTACACCTTC
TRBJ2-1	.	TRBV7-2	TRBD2	CASSLVASGDNEQFF	TGTGCCAGCAGCTTAGTCGCTAGCGGAGACAATGAGCAGTTCTTC
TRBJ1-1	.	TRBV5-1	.	CASSASSGTYTEAFF	TGCGCCAGCAGCGCATCTTCCGGGACATACACTGAAGCTTTCTTT
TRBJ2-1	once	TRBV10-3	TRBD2	CAISSTSGSGYNEQFF	TGTGCCATCAGCTCGACTAGCGGGAGCGGCTACAATGAGCAGTTCTTC
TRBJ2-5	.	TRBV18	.	CASSSGFQETQYF	TGTGCCAGCTCATCAGGGTTCCAAGAGACCCAGTACTTC
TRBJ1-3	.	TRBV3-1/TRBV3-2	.	CASSQPTGTGNTIYF	TGTGCCAGCAGCCAACCTACAGGGACTGGAAACACCATATATTTT
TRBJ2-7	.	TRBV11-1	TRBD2	CASRFGLAGTYEQYF	TGTGCCAGCAGATTCGGGCTAGCGGGAACCTACGAGCAGTACTTC
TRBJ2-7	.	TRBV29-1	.	CSVHRGRRNEQYF	TGCAGCGTTCATAGAGGGCGGCGAAACGAGCAGTACTTC
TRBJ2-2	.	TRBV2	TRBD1	CATLPRTGVPGELFF	TGTGCCACCCTACCTCGGACAGGGGTTCCCGGGGAGCTGTTTTTT
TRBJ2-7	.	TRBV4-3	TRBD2	CASSQDGLAGVRQYF	TGCGCCAGCAGCCAAGACGGACTAGCGGGAGTAAGGCAGTACTTC
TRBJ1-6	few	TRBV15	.	CATSREEGIRSPLHF	TGTGCCACCAGCAGAGAGGAGGGTATCCGTTCACCCCTCCACTTT
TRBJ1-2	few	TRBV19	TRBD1	CASSLDRGYNYGYTF	TGTGCCAGTAGTCTGGACAGGGGCTACAACTATGGCTACACCTTC
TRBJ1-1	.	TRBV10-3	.	CAISERGSNTEAFF	TGTGCCATCAGTGAGAGGGGGTCGAACACTGAAGCTTTCTTT
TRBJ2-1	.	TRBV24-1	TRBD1	CATSVTGGMDEQFF	TGTGCCACCAGTGTGACAGGGGGCATGGATGAGCAGTTCTTC
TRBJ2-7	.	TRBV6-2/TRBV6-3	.	CASSYLTYEQYF	TGTGCCAGCAGTTATTTAACCTACGAGCAGTACTTC
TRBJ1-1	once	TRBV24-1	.	CATSQGPPGSEAFF	TGTGCCACCAGCCAAGGACCGCCAGGGTCTGAAGCTTTCTTT
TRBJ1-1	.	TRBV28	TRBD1	CASSLLPRGMNTEAFF	TGTGCCAGCAGTTTGCTACCCAGGGGGATGAACACTGAAGCTTTCTTT
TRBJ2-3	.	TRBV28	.	CASSLQGPTQYF	TGTGCCAGCAGTCTACAGGGACCTACGCAGTATTTT
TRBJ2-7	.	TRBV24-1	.	CATTRTVYEQYF	TGTGCCACCACCCGGACAGTCTACGAGCAGTACTTC
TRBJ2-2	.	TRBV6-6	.	CASSYMTENTGELFF	TGTGCCAGCAGTTACATGACAGAGAACACCGGGGAGCTGTTTTTT
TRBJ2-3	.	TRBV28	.	CASRRTDTDTQYF	TGTGCCAGCAGAAGGACAGATACAGATACGCAGTATTTT
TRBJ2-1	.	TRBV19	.	CASSIGFSGRNEQFF	TGTGCCAGTAGTATAGGATTCTCTGGGAGAAATGAGCAGTTCTTC
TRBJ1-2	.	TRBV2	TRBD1	CASSATGGNGYTF	TGTGCCAGCAGCGCGACAGGGGGGAATGGCTACACCTTC
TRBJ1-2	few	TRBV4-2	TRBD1	CASSQDLADRGRFDGYTF	TGTGCCAGCAGCCAAGACCTAGCGGACAGGGGGCGGTTCGATGGCTACACCTTC
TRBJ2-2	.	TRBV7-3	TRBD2	CASSFSGTSGTGELFF	TGTGCCAGCAGCTTTTCCGGGACTAGCGGTACCGGGGAGCTGTTTTTT
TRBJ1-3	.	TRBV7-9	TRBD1	CASSLGTGTGSGNTIYF	TGTGCCAGCAGCTTAGGGACCGGGACAGGCTCTGGAAACACCATATATTTT
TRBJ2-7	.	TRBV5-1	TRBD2	CASSFELAGPYEQYF	TGCGCCAGCAGCTTCGAGTTAGCGGGGCCATACGAGCAGTACTTC
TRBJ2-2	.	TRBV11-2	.	CASSLVWGVPGELFF	TGTGCCAGCAGCTTAGTGTGGGGAGTCCCCGGGGAGCTGTTTTTT
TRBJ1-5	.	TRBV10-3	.	CAISDRGGDQPQHF	TGTGCCATCAGTGATCGAGGGGGGGATCAGCCCCAGCATTTT
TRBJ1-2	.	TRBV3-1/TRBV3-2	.	CASSQANYGYTF	TGTGCCAGCAGCCAAGCCAATTATGGCTACACCTTC
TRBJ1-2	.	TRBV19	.	CASSPTWQIVYGYTF	TGTGCCAGTAGTCCCACATGGCAGATCGTCTATGGCTACACCTTC
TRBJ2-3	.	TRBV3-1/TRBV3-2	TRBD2	CASSQELRGESTDTQYF	TGTGCCAGCAGCCAAGAGTTGCGGGGGGAGAGCACAGATACGCAGTATTTT
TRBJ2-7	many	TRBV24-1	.	CATSEAGDRPYEQYF	TGTGCCACCAGTGAGGCAGGGGATCGCCCCTACGAGCAGTACTTC
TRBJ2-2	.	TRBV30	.	CAWSAPPTNTGELFF	TGTGCCTGGAGTGCCCCCCCCACGAACACCGGGGAGCTGTTTTTT
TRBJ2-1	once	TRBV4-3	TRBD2	CASSHGTSGGAYNEQFF	TGCGCCAGCAGCCACGGGACTAGCGGGGGGGCCTACAATGAGCAGTTCTTC
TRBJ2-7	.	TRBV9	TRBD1	CASSVETGAYEQYF	TGTGCCAGCAGCGTAGAGACAGGGGCCTACGAGCAGTACTTC
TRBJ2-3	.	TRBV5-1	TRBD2	CASSLGLAGTDTQYF	TGCGCCAGCAGCTTGGGACTAGCGGGCACAGATACGCAGTATTTT
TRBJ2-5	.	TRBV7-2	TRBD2	CASSSTSGYQETQYF	TGTGCCAGCAGCTCGACTAGCGGGTACCAAGAGACCCAGTACTTC
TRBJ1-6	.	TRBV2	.	CASSADSIYNSPLHF	TGTGCCAGCAGTGCGGACAGTATCTATAATTCACCCCTCCACTTT
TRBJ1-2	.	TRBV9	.	CASSVGDQGLDYGYTF	TGTGCCAGCAGCGTAGGCGATCAGGGGCTCGACTATGGCTACACCTTC